These T cell receptor beta chains were read from a single sample in a study of metastatic and nonmetastatic thyroid tumors. TCRdb reanalyzed the PCR reads via MiXCR. The sample has some 93,000 clones, roughly 12% seen once. Material: blood. These receptors were collected from a female donor with papillary thyroid cancer or a benign thyroid nodule (not recorded which). Some clones in this sample may be carry-over from other donors' samples. CDR3s include the opening cysteine and the closing phenylalanine or tryptophan. The order of the fields is V gene, clone size, D gene, J gene, CDR3 protein, CDR3 DNA. The D gene is left open where the match is weak. The size of a clone is reported for some rows only, either as once, few or many, or as a class for expanded clones.

>TRBV19|many|-|TRBJ2-2
CASSKSLLNTGELFF
TGTGCCAGTAGTAAATCGCTCCTTAACACCGGGGAGCTGTTTTTT
>TRBV27|many|-|TRBJ2-1
CASSYNGIPLSYNEQFF
TGTGCCAGCAGTTACAACGGGATACCGCTCTCCTACAATGAGCAGTTCTTC
>TRBV24-1|many|TRBD1|TRBJ1-5
CATSQGAVNQPQHF
TGTGCCACCTCGCAGGGGGCGGTCAATCAGCCCCAGCATTTT
>TRBV3-1|many|-|TRBJ1-1
CASSQPGLNTEAFF
TGTGCCAGCAGCCAGCCAGGGTTGAACACTGAAGCTTTCTTT
>TRBV6-1|-|TRBD1|TRBJ1-5
CAIDGGGGRGWPQHF
TGTGCCATAGACGGGGGAGGGGGCAGAGGTTGGCCACAGCATTTT
>TRBV7-3|many|TRBD2|TRBJ2-1
CASSLLAGGPLGEQFF
TGTGCCAGCAGCCTCTTAGCGGGAGGGCCATTGGGTGAGCAGTTCTTC
>TRBV2|-|-|TRBJ2-5
CASGSTGGETQYF
TGTGCCAGCGGGAGTACAGGCGGAGAGACACAGTACTTC
>TRBV4-1|many|TRBD2|TRBJ2-7
CASSVGSAGGYEQYF
TGCGCCAGCAGCGTAGGGTCGGCGGGAGGGTACGAGCAGTACTTC
>TRBV3-1|many|-|TRBJ2-2
CASSQDRPNTGELFF
TGTGCCAGCAGCCAAGATAGGCCGAACACCGGGGAGCTGTTTTTT
>TRBV24-1|many|TRBD2|TRBJ2-2
CATSDFGKPGLAGLPGELFF
TGTGCCACCAGTGATTTCGGTAAACCCGGACTAGCGGGATTGCCCGGGGAGCTGTTTTTT
>TRBV7-9|many|-|TRBJ2-7
CASSHPPAGVLSTEEKYF
TGTGCCAGCAGCCACCCCCCCGCAGGGGTACTCTCTACGGAAGAGAAGTACTTC
>TRBV9|many|-|TRBJ1-5
CASSAGGASNQPQHF
TGTGCCAGCAGCGCCGGAGGAGCCAGCAATCAGCCCCAGCATTTT
>TRBV12-3/TRBV12-4|many|TRBD2|TRBJ2-4
CASSPIGGGEVNIQYF
TGTGCCAGCAGCCCCATCGGTGGGGGGGAGGTAAACATTCAGTACTTC
>TRBV2|many|-|TRBJ1-5
CASGAVNGQPQHF
TGTGCCAGCGGGGCAGTTAACGGGCAGCCCCAGCATTTT
>TRBV5-4|-|-|TRBJ2-7
CASSSGPGERYF
TGTGCCAGCAGCTCGGGACCGGGGGAGCGGTACTTC
>TRBV6-1|-|-|TRBJ1-6
CASGHDGGGSPLHF
TGTGCCAGCGGACACGACGGTGGTGGTTCACCCCTCCACTTT
>TRBV12-3/TRBV12-4|-|TRBD2|TRBJ2-1
CASSLSSGSYNEQFF
TGTGCCAGCAGTTTGTCTAGCGGGTCCTACAATGAGCAGTTCTTC
>TRBV24-1|many|TRBD2|TRBJ2-1
CATSDRRTSGGKYNEQFF
TGTGCCACCAGTGATCGCCGGACTAGCGGAGGTAAATACAATGAGCAGTTCTTC
>TRBV5-1|-|-|TRBJ2-3
CASSLVQGRTDTQYF
TGCGCCAGCAGCTTGGTCCAAGGGCGCACAGATACGCAGTATTTT
>TRBV4-2|many|TRBD2|TRBJ2-3
CASSQSTGLAGTDTQYF
TGTGCCAGCAGCCAGTCTACCGGGCTAGCGGGCACAGATACGCAGTATTTT
>TRBV30|many|TRBD2|TRBJ2-3
CAWTPGTSGTDTQYF
TGTGCCTGGACCCCGGGGACTAGCGGGACAGATACGCAGTATTTT
>TRBV6-2/TRBV6-3|many|-|TRBJ1-1
CASGDRGNTEAFF
TGTGCCAGCGGTGATAGGGGGAACACTGAAGCTTTCTTT
>TRBV12-3/TRBV12-4|many|TRBD1|TRBJ2-2
CASSPGTETGELFF
TGTGCCAGCAGTCCAGGGACAGAAACCGGGGAGCTGTTTTTT
>TRBV5-8|many|-|TRBJ2-7
CASSLEVGQLYF
TGTGCCAGCAGCTTGGAGGTCGGACAGCTCTACTTC
>TRBV9|many|TRBD1|TRBJ2-1
CASSVAGPGQGANEQFF
TGTGCCAGCAGCGTAGCTGGTCCGGGACAGGGGGCAAATGAGCAGTTCTTC
>TRBV30|-|-|TRBJ2-2
CAWSPGVPTGELFF
TGTGCCTGGAGTCCCGGGGTTCCCACCGGGGAACTGTTTTTT
>TRBV3-1|many|TRBD2|TRBJ2-7
CASSQGGPLAGGHEQYF
TGTGCCAGCAGCCAAGGGGGCCCGCTAGCGGGGGGCCACGAGCAGTACTTC
>TRBV28|many|-|TRBJ2-7
CASSSPRNRLSYEQYF
TGTGCCAGCAGTTCCCCCCGCAACAGACTATCTTACGAGCAGTACTTC
>TRBV5-4|few|-|TRBJ2-7
CATFKDPSGEQYF
TGTGCCACCTTCAAAGACCCCTCGGGCGAGCAGTACTTC
>TRBV5-1|many|-|TRBJ1-1
CASRNDWGNTEAFF
TGCGCCAGCAGGAATGACTGGGGGAACACTGAAGCTTTCTTT
>TRBV9|many|TRBD1|TRBJ2-3
CASSGWTGTTDTQYF
TGTGCCAGCAGCGGTTGGACAGGGACCACAGATACGCAGTATTTT
>TRBV27|-|-|TRBJ1-5
CASSLGGAANQPQHF
TGTGCCAGCAGTTTGGGAGGGGCGGCAAATCAGCCCCAGCATTTT
>TRBV5-1|many|-|TRBJ2-7
CASRGFYEQYF
TGCGCCAGCAGGGGATTCTACGAGCAGTACTTC
>TRBV6-2/TRBV6-3|-|TRBD2|TRBJ2-2
CASRPGLAGRSPTNTGELFF
TGTGCCAGCAGGCCGGGACTAGCGGGGCGTAGTCCAACTAACACCGGGGAGCTGTTTTTT
>TRBV9|many|-|TRBJ2-2
CASSVGLAAWGELFF
TGTGCCAGCAGCGTAGGGCTGGCGGCTTGGGGGGAGCTGTTTTTT
>TRBV4-2|-|TRBD1|TRBJ2-5
CASSQDPGQGIWETQYF
TGTGCCAGCAGCCAAGATCCCGGACAGGGGATCTGGGAGACCCAGTACTTC
>TRBV20-1|many|-|TRBJ1-2
CSASLGDYGYTF
TGCAGTGCTAGTTTGGGGGACTATGGCTACACCTTC
>TRBV5-1|-|TRBD1|TRBJ2-7
CASSKHGQDYEQYF
TGCGCCAGCAGCAAGCACGGACAGGATTACGAGCAGTACTTC
>TRBV19|many|-|TRBJ1-6
CASSVTTSGNSPLHF
TGTGCCAGTAGCGTCACAACCTCGGGAAATTCACCCCTCCACTTT
>TRBV20-1|-|TRBD1|TRBJ2-5
CSATDRERIWETQYF
TGCAGTGCCACCGACAGGGAGAGAATTTGGGAGACCCAGTACTTC
>TRBV30|many|TRBD1|TRBJ2-7
CAWSPGQGLYEQYF
TGTGCCTGGAGTCCCGGACAGGGGTTATACGAGCAGTACTTC
>TRBV20-1|many|TRBD2|TRBJ2-3
CSARAFGLAGRPDTQYF
TGCAGTGCTAGAGCTTTCGGGCTAGCGGGAAGGCCAGATACGCAGTATTTT
>TRBV5-1|many|-|TRBJ1-6
CASSLVGDSLHF
TGCGCCAGCAGCTTGGTCGGGGATTCCCTCCACTTT
>TRBV6-1|many|-|TRBJ2-4
CASSERALEGAGVLAKNIQYF
TGTGCCAGCAGTGAAAGGGCCCTGGAGGGGGCGGGAGTCCTAGCCAAAAACATTCAGTACTTC
>TRBV19|many|-|TRBJ1-2
CASSPDMDYGYTF
TGTGCCAGTAGCCCGGACATGGACTATGGCTACACCTTC
>TRBV19|many|TRBD2|TRBJ2-1
CASTTSGRGEQFF
TGTGCCAGTACCACTAGCGGGAGAGGGGAGCAGTTCTTC
>TRBV5-4|-|-|TRBJ2-3
CASSLGVAGGTDTQYF
TGTGCCAGCAGCTTGGGGGTTGCTGGGGGCACAGATACGCAGTATTTT
>TRBV14|many|TRBD2|TRBJ2-1
CASSLGPTSFSYNEQFF
TGTGCCAGCAGCCTCGGTCCGACTAGCTTCTCCTACAATGAGCAGTTCTTC
>TRBV20-1|many|TRBD2|TRBJ2-7
CSARTSGIYEQYF
TGCAGTGCTAGGACTAGCGGGATCTACGAGCAGTACTTC